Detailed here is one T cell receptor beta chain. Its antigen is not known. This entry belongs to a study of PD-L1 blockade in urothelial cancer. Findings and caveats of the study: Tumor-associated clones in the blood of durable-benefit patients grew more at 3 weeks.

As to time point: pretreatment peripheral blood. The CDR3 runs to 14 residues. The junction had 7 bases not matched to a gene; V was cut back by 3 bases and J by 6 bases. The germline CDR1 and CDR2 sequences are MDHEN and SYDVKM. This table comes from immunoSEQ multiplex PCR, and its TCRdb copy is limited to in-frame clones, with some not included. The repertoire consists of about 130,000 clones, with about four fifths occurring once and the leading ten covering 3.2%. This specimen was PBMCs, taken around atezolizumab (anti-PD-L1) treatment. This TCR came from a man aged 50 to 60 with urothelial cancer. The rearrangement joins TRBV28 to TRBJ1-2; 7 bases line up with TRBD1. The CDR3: CASSFGAGGNGYTF. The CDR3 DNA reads TGTGCCAGCAGTTTTGGGGCAGGGGGTAATGGCTACACCTTC.